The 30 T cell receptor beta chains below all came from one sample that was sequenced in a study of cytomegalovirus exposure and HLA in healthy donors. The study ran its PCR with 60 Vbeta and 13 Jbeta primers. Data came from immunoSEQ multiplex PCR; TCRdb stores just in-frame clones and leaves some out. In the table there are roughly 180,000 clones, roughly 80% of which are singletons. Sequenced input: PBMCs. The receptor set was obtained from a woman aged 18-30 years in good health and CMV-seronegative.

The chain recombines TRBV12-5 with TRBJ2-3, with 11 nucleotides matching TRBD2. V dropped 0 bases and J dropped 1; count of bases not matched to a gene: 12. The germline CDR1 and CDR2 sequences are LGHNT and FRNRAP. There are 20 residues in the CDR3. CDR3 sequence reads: CASGLVLAGDPTTRTDTQYF. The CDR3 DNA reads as TGTGCTAGTGGTTTGGTACTAGCGGGAGATCCTACCACCCGCACAGATACGCAGTATTTT.

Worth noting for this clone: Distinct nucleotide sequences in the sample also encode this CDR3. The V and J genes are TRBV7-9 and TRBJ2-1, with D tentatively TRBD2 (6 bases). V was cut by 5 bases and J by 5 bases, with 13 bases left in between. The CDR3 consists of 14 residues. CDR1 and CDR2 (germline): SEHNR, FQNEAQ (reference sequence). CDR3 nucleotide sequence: TGTGCCAGCAGCCTGGACTATAGCCACAATGAGCAGTTCTTC. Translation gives CASSLDYSHNEQFF.

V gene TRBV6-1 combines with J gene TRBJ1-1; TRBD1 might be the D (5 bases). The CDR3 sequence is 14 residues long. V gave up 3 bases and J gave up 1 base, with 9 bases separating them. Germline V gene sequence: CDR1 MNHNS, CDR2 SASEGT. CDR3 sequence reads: CASSDGQGNTEAFF. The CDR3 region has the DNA TGTGCCAGCAGTGACGGGCAGGGGAACACTGAAGCTTTCTTT.

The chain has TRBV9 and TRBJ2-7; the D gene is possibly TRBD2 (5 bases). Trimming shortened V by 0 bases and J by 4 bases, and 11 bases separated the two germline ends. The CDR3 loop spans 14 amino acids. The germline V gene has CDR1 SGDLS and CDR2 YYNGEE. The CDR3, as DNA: TGTGCCAGCAGCGTAGGGGGAGTCCATTACGAGCAGTACTTC. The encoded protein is CASSVGGVHYEQYF.

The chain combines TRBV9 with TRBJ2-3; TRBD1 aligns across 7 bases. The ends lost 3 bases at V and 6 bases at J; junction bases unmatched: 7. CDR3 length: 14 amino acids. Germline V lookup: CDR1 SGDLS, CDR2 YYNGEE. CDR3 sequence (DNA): TGTGCCAGCAGCGCCGGGACAGCCTGGGATACGCAGTATTTT. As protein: CASSAGTAWDTQYF.

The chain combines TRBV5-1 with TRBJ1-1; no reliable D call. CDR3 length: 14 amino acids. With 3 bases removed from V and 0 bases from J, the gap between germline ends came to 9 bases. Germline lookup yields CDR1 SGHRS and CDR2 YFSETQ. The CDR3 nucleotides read TGCGCCAGCAGCTCCGATGCAGTGAACACTGAAGCTTTCTTT. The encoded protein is CASSSDAVNTEAFF. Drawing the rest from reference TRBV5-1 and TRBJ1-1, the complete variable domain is KAGVTQTPRYLIKTRGQQVTLSCSPISGHRSVSWYQQTPGQGLQFLFEYFSETQRNKGNFPGRFSGRQFSNSRSEMNVSTLELGDSALYLCASSSDAVNTEAFFGQGTRLTVV.

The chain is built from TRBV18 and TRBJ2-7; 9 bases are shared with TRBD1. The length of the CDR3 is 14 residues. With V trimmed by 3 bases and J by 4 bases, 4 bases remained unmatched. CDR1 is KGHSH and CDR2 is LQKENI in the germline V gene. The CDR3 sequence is CASSPRGQGYEQYF. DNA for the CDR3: TGTGCCAGCTCACCCCGGGGACAGGGATACGAGCAGTACTTC.

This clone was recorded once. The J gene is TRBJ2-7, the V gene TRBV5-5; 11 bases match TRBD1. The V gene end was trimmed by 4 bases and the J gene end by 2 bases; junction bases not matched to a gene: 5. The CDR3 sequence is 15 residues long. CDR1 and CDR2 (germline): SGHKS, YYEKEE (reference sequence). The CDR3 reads CASSRAGQGAYEQYF. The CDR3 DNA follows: TGTGCCAGCAGCAGAGCGGGACAGGGGGCCTACGAGCAGTACTTC. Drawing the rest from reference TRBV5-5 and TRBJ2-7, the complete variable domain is DAGVTQSPTHLIKTRGQQVTLRCSPISGHKSVSWYQQVLGQGPQFIFQYYEKEERGRGNFPDRFSARQFPNYSSELNVNALLLGDSALYLCASSRAGQGAYEQYFGPGTRLTVT.

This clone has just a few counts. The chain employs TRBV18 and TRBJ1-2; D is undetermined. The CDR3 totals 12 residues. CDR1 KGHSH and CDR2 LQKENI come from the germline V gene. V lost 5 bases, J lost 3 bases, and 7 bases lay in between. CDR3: CASSSQDYGYTF. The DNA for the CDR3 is TGTGCCAGCTCATCTCAGGACTATGGCTACACCTTC. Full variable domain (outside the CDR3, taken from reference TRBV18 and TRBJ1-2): NAGVMQNPRHLVRRRGQEARLRCSPMKGHSHVYWYRQLPEEGLKFMVYLQKENIIDESGMPKERFSAEFPKEGPSILRIQQVVRGDSAAYFCASSSQDYGYTFGSGTRLTVV.

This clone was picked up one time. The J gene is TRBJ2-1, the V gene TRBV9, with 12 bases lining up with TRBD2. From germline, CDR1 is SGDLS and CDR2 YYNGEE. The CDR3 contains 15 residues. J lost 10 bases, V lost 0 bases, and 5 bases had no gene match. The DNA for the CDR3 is TGTGCCAGCAGCGTAGGACTAGCGGGAGCTGGGGAGCAGTTCTTC. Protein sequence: CASSVGLAGAGEQFF. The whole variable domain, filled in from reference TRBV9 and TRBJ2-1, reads DSGVTQTPKHLITATGQRVTLRCSPRSGDLSVYWYQQSLDQGLQFLIQYYNGEERAKGNILERFSAQQFPDLHSELNLSSLELGDSALYFCASSVGLAGAGEQFFGPGTRLTVL.

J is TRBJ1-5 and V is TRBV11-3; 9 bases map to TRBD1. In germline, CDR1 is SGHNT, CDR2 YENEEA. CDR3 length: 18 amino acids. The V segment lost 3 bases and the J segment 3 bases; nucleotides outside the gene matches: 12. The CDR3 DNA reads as TGTGCCAGCAGCTTCCCCGGACAGGGGAGAATTTCCAATCAGCCCCAGCATTTT. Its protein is CASSFPGQGRISNQPQHF. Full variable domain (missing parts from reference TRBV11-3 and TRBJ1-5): EAGVVQSPRYKIIEKKQPVAFWCNPISGHNTLYWYLQNLGQGPELLIRYENEEAVDDSQLPKDRFSAERLKGVDSTLKIQPAELGDSAVYLCASSFPGQGRISNQPQHFGDGTRLSIL.

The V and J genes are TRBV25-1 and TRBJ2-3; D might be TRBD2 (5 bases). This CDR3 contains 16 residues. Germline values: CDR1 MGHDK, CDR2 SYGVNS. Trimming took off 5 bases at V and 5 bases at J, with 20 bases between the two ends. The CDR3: CASSPPLAGLRDTQYF. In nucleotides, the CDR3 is TGTGCCAGCAGTCCACCATTGGCGGGCTTGAGAGATACGCAGTATTTT.

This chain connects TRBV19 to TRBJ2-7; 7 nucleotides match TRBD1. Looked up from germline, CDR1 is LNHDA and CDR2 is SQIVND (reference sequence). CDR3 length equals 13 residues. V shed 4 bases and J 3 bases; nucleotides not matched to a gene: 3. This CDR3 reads CASSKQGNYEQYF. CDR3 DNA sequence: TGTGCCAGTAGTAAACAGGGGAACTACGAGCAGTACTTC.

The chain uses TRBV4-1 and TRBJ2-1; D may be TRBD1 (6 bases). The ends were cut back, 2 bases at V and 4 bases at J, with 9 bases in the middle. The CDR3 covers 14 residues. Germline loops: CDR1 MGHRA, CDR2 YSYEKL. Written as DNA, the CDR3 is TGCGCCAGCAGCCAATACAGGGCGTACAATGAGCAGTTCTTC. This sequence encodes CASSQYRAYNEQFF.

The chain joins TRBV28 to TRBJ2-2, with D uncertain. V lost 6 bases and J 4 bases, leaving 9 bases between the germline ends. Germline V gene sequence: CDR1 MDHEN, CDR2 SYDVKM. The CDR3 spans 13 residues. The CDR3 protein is CASRESGTGELFF. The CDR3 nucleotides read TGTGCCAGCAGGGAGTCGGGCACCGGGGAGCTGTTTTTT. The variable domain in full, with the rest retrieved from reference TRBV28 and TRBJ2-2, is DVKVTQSSRYLVKRTGEKVFLECVQDMDHENMFWYRQDPGLGLRLIYFSYDVKMKEKGDIPEGYSVSREKKERFSLILESASTNQTSMYLCASRESGTGELFFGEGSRLTVL.

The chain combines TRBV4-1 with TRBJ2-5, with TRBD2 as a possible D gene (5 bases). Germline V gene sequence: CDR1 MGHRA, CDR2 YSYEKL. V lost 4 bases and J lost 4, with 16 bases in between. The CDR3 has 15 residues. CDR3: CASSRLGGGSETQYF. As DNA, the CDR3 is TGCGCCAGCAGCCGCCTCGGAGGAGGTTCAGAGACCCAGTACTTC.

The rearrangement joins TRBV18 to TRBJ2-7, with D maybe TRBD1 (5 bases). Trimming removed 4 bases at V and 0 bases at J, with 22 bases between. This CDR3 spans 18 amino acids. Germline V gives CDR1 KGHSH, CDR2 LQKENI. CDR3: CASSLLGVTQSISYEQYF. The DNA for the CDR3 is TGTGCCAGCTCACTCTTAGGGGTTACACAGTCTATCTCCTACGAGCAGTACTTC.

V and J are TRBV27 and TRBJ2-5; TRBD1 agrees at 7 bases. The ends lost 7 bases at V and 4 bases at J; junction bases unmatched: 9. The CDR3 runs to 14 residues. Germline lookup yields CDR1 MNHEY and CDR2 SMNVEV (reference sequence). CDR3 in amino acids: CASTGTGDGETQYF. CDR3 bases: TGTGCCAGCACCGGAACAGGGGACGGAGAGACCCAGTACTTC.

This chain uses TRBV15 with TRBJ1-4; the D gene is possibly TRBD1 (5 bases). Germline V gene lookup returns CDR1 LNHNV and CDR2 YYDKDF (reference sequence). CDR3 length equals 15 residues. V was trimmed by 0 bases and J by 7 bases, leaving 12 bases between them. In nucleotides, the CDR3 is TGTGCCACCAGCAGAGATAGCCCAGGGCGTGAAAAACTGTTTTTT. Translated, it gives CATSRDSPGREKLFF.

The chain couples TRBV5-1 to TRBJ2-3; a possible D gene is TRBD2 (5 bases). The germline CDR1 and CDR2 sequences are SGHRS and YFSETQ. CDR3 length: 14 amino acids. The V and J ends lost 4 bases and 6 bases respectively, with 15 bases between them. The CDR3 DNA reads TGCGCCAGCAGCCTAGCCAGTACACGGGATACGCAGTATTTT. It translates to CASSLASTRDTQYF.

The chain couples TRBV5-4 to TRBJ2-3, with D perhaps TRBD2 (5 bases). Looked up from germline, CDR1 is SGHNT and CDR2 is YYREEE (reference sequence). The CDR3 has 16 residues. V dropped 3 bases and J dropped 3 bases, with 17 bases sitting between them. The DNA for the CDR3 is TGTGCCAGCAGCTCCCGCGTTGGGAGTGGAACAGATACGCAGTATTTT. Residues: CASSSRVGSGTDTQYF.

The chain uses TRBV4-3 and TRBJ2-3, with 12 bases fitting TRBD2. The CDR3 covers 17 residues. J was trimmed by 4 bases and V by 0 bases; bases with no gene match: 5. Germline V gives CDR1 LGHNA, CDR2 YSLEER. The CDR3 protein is CASSQDSTSGSSDTQYF. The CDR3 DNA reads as TGCGCCAGCAGCCAAGACTCGACTAGCGGGAGTTCAGATACGCAGTATTTT.

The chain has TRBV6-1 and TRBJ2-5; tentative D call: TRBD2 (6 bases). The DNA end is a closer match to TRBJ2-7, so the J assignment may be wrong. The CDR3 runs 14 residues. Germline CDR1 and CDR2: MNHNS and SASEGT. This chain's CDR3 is CASSAAREYGEQYF. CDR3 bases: TGTGCCAGCAGTGCGGCTCGGGAGTATGGCGAGCAGTACTTC.

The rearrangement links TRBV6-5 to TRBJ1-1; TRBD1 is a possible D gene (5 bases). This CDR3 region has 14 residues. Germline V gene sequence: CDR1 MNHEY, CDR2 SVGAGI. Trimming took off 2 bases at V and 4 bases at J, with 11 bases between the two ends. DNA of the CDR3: TGTGCCAGCAGTTACGGGGCCTTGAGCACTGAAGCTTTCTTT. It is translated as CASSYGALSTEAFF.

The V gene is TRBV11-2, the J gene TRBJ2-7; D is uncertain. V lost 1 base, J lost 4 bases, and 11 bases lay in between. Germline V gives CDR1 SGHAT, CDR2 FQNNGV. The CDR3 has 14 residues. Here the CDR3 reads CASSLAVDGYEQYF. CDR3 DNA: TGTGCCAGCAGCTTAGCGGTCGACGGGTACGAGCAGTACTTC.

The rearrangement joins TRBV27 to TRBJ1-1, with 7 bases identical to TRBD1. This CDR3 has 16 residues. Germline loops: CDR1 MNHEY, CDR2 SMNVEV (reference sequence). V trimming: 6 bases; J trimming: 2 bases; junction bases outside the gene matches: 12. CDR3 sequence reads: CASRPPRGQRNTEAFF. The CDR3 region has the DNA TGTGCCAGCAGACCACCGAGGGGACAGAGAAACACTGAAGCTTTCTTT.

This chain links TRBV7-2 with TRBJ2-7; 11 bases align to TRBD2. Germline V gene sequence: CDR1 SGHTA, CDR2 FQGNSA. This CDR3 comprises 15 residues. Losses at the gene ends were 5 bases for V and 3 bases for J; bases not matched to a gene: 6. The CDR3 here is CASSPTSGNSYEQYF. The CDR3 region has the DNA TGTGCCAGCAGCCCGACTAGCGGGAATAGCTACGAGCAGTACTTC.

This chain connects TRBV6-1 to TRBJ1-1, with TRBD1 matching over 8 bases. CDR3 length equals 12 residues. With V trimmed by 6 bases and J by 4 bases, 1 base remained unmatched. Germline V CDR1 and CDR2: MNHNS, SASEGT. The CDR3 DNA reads TGTGCCAGCAGCGGACAGGGCACTGAAGCTTTCTTT. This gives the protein CASSGQGTEAFF.

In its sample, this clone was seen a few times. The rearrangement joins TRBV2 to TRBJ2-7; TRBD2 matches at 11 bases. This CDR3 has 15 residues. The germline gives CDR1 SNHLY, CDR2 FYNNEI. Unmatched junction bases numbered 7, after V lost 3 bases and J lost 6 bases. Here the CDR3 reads CASSDGASGRTEQYF. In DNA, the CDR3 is TGTGCCAGCAGTGATGGTGCTAGCGGGAGGACCGAGCAGTACTTC.

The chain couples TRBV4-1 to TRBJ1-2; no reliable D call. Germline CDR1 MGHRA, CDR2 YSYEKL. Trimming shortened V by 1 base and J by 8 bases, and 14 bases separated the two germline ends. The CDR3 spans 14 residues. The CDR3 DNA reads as TGCGCCAGCAGCCAAGTTCCGTCGGGGAGCGGCTACACCTTC. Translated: CASSQVPSGSGYTF.